This T cell receptor (beta chain) was sequenced during a study of T cell changes during pregnancy in multiple sclerosis. Germline V gene data show CDR1 as MNHEY and CDR2 as SMNVEV (reference sequence). The CDR3 totals 16 residues. The V and J ends lost 5 bases and 8 bases respectively, with 22 bases between them. Clones were read by immunoSEQ multiplex PCR, and TCRdb kept only the in-frame ones, dropping some. The sample contains tens of thousands of clones, roughly 88% of which appear only once. The material was peripheral blood, obtained after pregnancy. The clonotype was recovered from a female donor in good health, enrolled as a control in a pregnancy study. V and J are TRBV27 and TRBJ2-1; D not certain. The CDR3 nucleotides are TGTGCCAGCAGTCGAGAGCTAGGTCGGATAGCCGATGAGCAGTTCTTC. Translation: CASSRELGRIADEQFF.